This T cell receptor beta chain was captured by sequencing in a study of type 1 regulatory T cells (dated by TCRdb to about 2021). Study-level background: The study characterized an in vitro protocol that generated a Tr1-enriched, alloantigen-specific CD4 T cell product named T-allo10. T-allo10 was being evaluated clinically in patients with hematological malignancies who were receiving allogeneic hematopoietic stem cell transplantation. Overall study results and their limits: Compared with non-Tr1 cells, Tr1 cells had a TCR repertoire that was more restricted, a finding the study read as clonal expansion induced by alloantigen.

The CDR3 spans 15 residues, from the cysteine through the phenylalanine. Just the 45-base CDR3 DNA is kept, in frame starting at base 1. Looking up the germline V gene yields CDR1 ENHRY and CDR2 SYGVKD. V drops 6 bases and J drops 3 bases, leaving 15 bases in between. This clonotype was observed at least ten times. The target of this receptor is not known. No qualities accompany the bases; no much larger clone lies one base away. Sequencing relied on an Illumina MiSeq. TCRdb trimmed public reads at Q25 via fastp, called clones via MiXCR and kept in-frame beta chains. Identical CDR3 proteins give one entry, which carries the most common genes and DNA. Counted in this sample were tens of thousands of distinct CDR3 sequences; under 25% of them appeared once. Together, the top ten hold roughly 8.3% of the sample.

The chain was built from TRBV10-3 and TRBJ1-3; the D gene cannot be resolved reliably. The origin of this receptor is a human donor in good health. The source material was cultured type 1 regulatory T (Tr1) cells, either the whole culture or a sorted fraction (not recorded which). What this sample's cell subset or site label stands for: type 1 regulatory T cells sorted from the T-allo10 product. The sequenced DNA: TGTGCCATCAGCACAACCCCTACCGGTGGAAACACCATATATTTT. Its protein product is CAISTTPTGGNTIYF.